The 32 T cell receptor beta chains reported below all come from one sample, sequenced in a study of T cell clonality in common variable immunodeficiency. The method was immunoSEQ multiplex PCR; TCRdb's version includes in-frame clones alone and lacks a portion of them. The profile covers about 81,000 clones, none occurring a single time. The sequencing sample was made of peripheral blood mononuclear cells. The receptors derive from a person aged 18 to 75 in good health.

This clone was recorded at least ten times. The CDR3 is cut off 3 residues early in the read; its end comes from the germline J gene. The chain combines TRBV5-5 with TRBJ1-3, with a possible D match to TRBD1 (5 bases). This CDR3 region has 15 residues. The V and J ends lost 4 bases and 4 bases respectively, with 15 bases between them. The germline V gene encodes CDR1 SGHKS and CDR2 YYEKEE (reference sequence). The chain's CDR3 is CASSDRQLGGNTIYF. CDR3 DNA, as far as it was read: TGTGCCAGCAGCGATAGACAGTTGGGGGGAAACACC.

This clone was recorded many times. The DNA read from the CDR3 is TGCGCCAGCAGCTTGAGCTCATTGAACACTGAA. It yields the protein CASSLSSLNTE. The CDR3 reads in full as CASSLSSLNTEAFF. This chain joins TRBV5-1 and TRBJ1-1; D not resolved. The CDR3 end lies 3 residues beyond the end of the read and is filled in from the germline J gene. CDR3 length equals 14 residues. The germline CDR1 and CDR2 sequences are SGHRS and YFSETQ. V was trimmed by 1 base and J by 0 bases, leaving 7 bases between them.

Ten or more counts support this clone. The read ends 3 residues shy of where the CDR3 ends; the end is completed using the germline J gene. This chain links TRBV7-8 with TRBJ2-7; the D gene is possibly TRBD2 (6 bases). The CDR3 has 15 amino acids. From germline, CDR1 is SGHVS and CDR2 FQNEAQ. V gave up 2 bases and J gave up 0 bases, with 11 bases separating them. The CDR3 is CASSLRPGVSYEQYF. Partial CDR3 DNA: TGTGCCAGCAGCTTACGACCGGGGGTCTCCTACGAG.

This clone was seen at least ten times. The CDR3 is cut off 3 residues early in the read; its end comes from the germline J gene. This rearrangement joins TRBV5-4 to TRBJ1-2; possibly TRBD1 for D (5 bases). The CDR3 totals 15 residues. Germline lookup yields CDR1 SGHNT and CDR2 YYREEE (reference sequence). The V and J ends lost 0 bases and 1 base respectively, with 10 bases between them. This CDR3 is CASSLAGRDNYGYTF. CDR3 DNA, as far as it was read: TGTGCCAGCAGCTTGGCGGGCAGGGATAACTATGGC. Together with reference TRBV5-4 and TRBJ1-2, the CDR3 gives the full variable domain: ETGVTQSPTHLIKTRGQQVTLRCSSQSGHNTVSWYQQALGQGPQFIFQYYREEENGRGNFPPRFSGLQFPNYSSELNVNALELDDSALYLCASSLAGRDNYGYTFGSGTRLTVV.

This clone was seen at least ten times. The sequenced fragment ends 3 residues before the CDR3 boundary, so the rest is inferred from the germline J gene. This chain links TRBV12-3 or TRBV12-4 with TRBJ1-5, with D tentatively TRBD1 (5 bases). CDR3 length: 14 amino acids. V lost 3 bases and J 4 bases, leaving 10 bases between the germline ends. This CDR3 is CASSFVQGNQPQHF. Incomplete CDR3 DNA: TGTGCCAGCAGTTTTGTCCAGGGAAATCAGCCC.

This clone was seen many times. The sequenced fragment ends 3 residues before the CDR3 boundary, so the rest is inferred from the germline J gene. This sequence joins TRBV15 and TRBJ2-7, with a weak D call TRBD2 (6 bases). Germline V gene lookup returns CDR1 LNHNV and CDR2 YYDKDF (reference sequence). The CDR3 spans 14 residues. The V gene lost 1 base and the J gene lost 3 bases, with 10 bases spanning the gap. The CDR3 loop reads CATSRAGLNYEQYF. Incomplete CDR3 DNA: TGTGCCACCAGCAGAGCGGGACTGAACTACGAG.

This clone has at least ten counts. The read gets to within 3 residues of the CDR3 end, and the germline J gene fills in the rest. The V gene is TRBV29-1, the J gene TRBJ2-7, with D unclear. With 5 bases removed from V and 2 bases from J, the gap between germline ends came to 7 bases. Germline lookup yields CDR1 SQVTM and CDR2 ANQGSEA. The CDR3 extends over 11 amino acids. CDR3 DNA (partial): TGCAGCGTTTGCACAGCCTACGAG. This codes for CSVCTAYE. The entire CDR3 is CSVCTAYEQYF.

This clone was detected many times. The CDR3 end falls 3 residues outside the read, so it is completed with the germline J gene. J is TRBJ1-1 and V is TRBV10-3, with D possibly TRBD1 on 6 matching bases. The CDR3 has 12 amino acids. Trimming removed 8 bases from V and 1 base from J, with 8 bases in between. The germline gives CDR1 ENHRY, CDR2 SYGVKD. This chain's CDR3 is CAIEDRNTEAFF. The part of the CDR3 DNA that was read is TGTGCCATCGAGGACAGGAACACTGAA.

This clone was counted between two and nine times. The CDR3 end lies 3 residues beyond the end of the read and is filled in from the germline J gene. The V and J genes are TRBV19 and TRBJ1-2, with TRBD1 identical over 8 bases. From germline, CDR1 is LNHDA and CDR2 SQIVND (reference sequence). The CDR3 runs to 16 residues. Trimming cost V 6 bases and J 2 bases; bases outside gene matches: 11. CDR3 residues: CASRADPGQENYGYTF. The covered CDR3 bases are TGTGCCAGTAGAGCAGACCCGGGACAGGAAAACTATGGC.

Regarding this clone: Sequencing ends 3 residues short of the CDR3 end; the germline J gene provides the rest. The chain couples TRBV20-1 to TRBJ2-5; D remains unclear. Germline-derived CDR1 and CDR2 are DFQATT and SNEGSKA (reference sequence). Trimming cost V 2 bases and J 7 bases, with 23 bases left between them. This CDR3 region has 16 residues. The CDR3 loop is CSARSTLGTVYGTQYF. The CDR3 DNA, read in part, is TGCAGTGCTAGATCAACCCTTGGAACAGTTTATGGGACC.

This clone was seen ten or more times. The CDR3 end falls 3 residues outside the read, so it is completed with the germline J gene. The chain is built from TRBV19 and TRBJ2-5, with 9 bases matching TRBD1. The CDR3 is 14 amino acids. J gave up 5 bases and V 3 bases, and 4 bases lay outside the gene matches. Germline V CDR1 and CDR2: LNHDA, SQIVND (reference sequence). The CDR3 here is CASSMGQGRETQYF. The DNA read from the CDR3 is TGTGCCAGTAGTATGGGACAGGGACGGGAGACC.

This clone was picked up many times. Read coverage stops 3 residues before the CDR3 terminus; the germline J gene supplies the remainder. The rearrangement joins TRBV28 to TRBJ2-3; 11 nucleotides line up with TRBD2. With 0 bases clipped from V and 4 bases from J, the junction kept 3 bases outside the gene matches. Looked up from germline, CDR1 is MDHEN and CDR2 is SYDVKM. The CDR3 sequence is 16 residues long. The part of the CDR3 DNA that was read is TGTGCCAGCAGTTTATGGACTAGCGGGAAGGCAGATACG. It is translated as CASSLWTSGKADT. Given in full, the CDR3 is CASSLWTSGKADTQYF.

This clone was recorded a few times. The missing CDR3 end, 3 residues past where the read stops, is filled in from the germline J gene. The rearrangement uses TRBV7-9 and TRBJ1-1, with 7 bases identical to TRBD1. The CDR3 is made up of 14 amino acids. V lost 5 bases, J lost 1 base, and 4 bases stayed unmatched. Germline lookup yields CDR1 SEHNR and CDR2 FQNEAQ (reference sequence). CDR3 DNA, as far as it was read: TGTGCCAGCAGCCACACAGGGGAGAACACTGAA. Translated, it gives CASSHTGENTE. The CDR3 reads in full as CASSHTGENTEAFF.

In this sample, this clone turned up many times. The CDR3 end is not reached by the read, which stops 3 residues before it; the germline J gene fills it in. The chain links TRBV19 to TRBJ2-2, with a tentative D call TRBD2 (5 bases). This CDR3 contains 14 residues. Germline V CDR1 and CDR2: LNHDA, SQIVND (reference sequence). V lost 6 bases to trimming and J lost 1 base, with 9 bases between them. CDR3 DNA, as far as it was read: TGTGCCAGTAGGAGCCGGGGGAACACCGGGGAG. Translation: CASRSRGNTGE. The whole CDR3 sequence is CASRSRGNTGELFF.

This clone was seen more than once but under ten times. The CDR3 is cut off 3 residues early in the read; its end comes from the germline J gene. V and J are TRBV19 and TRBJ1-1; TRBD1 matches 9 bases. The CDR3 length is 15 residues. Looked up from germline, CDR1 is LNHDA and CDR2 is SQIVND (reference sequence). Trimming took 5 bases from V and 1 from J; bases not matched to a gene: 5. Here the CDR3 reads CASSLDRGANTEAFF. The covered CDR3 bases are TGTGCCAGTAGTCTTGACAGGGGGGCGAACACTGAA.

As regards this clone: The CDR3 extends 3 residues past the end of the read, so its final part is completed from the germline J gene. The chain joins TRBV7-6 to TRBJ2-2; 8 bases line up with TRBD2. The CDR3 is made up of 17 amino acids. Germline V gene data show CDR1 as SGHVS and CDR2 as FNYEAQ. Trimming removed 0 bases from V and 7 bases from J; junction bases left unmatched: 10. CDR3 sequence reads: CASSLAPPEAGVGELFF. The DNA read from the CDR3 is TGTGCCAGCAGCTTAGCCCCCCCCGAAGCGGGAGTCGGGGAG.

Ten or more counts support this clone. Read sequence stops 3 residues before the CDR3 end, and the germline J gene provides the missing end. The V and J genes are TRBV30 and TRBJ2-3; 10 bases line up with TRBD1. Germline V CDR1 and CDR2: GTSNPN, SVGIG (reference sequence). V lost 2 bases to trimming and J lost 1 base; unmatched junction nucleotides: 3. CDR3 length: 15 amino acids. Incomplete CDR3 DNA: TGTGCCTGGAGTTCCGGACAGGGGGGCACAGATACG. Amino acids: CAWSSGQGGTDT. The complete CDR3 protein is CAWSSGQGGTDTQYF.

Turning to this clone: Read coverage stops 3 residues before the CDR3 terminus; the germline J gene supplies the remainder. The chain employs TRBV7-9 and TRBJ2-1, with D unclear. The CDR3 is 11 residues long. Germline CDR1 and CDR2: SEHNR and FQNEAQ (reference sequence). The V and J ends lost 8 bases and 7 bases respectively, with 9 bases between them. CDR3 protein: CASRSSNEQFF. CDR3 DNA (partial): TGTGCCAGCCGTAGTTCAAATGAG.

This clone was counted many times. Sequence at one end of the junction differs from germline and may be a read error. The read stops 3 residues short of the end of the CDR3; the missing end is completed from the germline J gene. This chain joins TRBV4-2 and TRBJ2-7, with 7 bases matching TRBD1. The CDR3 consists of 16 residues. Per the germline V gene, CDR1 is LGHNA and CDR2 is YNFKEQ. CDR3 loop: CASSQDRAGGFYEQYF. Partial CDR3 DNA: TGCGCCAGCAGCCAAGATCGGGCAGGGGGATTCTACGAG.

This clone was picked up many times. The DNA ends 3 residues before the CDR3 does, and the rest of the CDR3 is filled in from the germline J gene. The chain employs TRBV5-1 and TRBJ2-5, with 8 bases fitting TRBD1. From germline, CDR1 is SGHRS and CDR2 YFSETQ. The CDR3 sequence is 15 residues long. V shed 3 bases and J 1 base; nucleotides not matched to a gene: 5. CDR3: CASSWATGGQETQYF. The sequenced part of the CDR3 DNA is TGCGCCAGCAGCTGGGCTACAGGGGGCCAAGAGACC. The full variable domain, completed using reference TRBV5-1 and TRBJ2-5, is KAGVTQTPRYLIKTRGQQVTLSCSPISGHRSVSWYQQTPGQGLQFLFEYFSETQRNKGNFPGRFSGRQFSNSRSEMNVSTLELGDSALYLCASSWATGGQETQYFGPGTRLLVL.

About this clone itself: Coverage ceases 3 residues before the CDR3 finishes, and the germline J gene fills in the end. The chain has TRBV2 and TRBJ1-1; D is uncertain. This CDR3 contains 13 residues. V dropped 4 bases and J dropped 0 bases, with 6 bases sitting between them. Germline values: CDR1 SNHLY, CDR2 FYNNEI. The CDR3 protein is CASSVQMNTEAFF. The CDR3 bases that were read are TGTGCCAGCAGTGTACAGATGAACACTGAA.

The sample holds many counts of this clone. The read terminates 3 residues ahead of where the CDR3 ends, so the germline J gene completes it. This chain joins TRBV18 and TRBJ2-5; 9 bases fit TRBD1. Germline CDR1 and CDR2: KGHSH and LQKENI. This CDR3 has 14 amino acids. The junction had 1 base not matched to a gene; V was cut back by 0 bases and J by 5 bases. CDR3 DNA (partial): TGTGCCAGCTCACCACCGGACAGGGGCGAGACC. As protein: CASSPPDRGET. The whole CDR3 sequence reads CASSPPDRGETQYF.

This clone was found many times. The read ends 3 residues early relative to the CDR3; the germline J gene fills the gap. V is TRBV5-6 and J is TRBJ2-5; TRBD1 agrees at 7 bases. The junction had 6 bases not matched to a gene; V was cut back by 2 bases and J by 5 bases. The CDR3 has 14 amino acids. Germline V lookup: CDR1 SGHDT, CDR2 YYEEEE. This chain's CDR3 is CASSFQGGWETQYF. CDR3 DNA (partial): TGTGCCAGCAGCTTTCAAGGGGGCTGGGAGACC.

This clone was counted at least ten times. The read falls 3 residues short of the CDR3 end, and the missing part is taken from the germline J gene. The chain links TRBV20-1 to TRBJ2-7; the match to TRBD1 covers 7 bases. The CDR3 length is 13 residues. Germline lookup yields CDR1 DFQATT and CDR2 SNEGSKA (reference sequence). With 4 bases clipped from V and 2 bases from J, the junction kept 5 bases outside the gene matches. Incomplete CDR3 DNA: TGCAGTGCTACCCGGGACAGTACCTACGAG. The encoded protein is CSATRDSTYE. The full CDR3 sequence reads CSATRDSTYEQYF.

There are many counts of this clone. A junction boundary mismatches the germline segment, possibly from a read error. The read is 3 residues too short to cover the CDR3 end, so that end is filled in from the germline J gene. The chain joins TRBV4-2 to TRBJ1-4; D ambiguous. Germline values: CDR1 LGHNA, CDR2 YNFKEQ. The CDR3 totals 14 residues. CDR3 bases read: TGCGCCAGCAGCCAAGCCAGGTATAATGAAAAA. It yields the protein CASSQARYNEK. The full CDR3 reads CASSQARYNEKLFF.

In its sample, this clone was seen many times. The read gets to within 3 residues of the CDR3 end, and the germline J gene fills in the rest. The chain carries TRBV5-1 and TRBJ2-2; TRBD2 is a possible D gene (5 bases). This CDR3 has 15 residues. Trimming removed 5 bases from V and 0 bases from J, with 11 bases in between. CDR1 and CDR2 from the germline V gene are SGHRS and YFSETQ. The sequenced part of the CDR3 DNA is TGCGCCAGCAGACTCTCCGGGGCGAACACCGGGGAG. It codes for CASRLSGANTGE. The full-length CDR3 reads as CASRLSGANTGELFF.

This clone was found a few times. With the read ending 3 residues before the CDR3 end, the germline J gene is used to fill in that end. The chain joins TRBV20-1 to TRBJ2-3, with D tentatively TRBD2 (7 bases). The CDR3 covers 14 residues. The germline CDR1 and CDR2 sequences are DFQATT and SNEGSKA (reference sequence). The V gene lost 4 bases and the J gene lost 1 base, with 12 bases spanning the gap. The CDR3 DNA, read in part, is TGCAGTGCTATACGGGGGGCTGGCACAGATACG. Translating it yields CSAIRGAGTDT. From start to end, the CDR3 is CSAIRGAGTDTQYF.

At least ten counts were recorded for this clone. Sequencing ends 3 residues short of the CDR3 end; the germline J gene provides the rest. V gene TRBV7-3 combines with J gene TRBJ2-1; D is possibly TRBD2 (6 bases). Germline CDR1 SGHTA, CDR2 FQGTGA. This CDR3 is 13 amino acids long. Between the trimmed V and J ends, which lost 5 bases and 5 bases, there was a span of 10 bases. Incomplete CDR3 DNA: TGTGCCAGCAGCGTGGGCGGGAACAATGAG. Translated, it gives CASSVGGNNE. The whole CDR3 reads CASSVGGNNEQFF.

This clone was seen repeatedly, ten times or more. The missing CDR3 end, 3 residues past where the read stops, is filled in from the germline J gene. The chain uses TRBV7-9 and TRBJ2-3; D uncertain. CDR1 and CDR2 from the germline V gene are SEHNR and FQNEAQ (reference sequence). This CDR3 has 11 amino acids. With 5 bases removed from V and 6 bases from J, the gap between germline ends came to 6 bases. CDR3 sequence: CASSAADTQYF. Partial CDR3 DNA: TGTGCCAGCAGCGCAGCGGATACG.

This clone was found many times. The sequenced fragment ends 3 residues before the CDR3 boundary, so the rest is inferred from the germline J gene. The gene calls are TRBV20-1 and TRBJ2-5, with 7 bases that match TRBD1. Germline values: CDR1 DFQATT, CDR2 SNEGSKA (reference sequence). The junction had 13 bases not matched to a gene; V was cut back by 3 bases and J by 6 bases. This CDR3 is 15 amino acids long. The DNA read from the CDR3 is TGCAGTGCTAGTGCCACAGGGGCCCAGAGGAAGACC. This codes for CSASATGAQRKT. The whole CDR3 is CSASATGAQRKTQYF.

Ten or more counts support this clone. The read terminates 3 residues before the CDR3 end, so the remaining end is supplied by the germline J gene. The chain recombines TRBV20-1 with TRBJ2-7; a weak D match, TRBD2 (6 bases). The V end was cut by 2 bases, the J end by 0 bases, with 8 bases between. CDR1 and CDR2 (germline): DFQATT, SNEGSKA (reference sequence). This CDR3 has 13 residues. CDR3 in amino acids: CSARLALSYEQYF. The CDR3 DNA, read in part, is TGCAGTGCTAGACTAGCGCTCTCCTACGAG.

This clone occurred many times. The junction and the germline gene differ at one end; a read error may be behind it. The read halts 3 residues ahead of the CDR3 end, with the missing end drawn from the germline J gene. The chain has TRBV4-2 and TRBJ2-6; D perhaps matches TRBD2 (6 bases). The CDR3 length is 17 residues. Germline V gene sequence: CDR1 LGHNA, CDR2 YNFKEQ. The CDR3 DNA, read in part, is TGCGCCAGCAGCCAAGTCCCCGGGGGCTCTGGGGCCAACGTC. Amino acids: CASSQVPGGSGANV. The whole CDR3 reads CASSQVPGGSGANVLTF.